The rows below give T cell receptor beta chains drawn from one sample of a study of T cells after yellow fever vaccination. In TCRdb, the 5' RACE reads were re-called with MiXCR into one record per CDR3 protein. The sample yields almost 600,000 distinct CDR3 sequences, roughly 14% seen once. Sequencing was performed on PBMCs, taken on the day of the yellow fever booster vaccination. Receptor source: a young man who received the YFV17D yellow fever vaccine. The CDR3 runs from the conserved cysteine through the conserved F or W. A D gene is named only where the DNA matches it firmly. Size is stated for part of the rows, as once, few or many counts, or as a class when the clone is expanded.

j_call clone_size v_call d_call cdr3_nt cdr3_aa
TRBJ1-2 few TRBV15 TRBD1 TGTGCCACCAGCAGAGAGCCCCTGACAGGGGAAGGCTACACCTTC CATSREPLTGEGYTF
TRBJ1-6 few TRBV20-1 NA TGCAGTGCTAGAATCGGGACGGGGGGTCCCCTCCACTTT CSARIGTGGPLHF
TRBJ2-1 few TRBV5-4 NA TGTGCCAGCAGCCCCCTTACCGGACGCGGATCCTACAATGAGCAGTTCTTC CASSPLTGRGSYNEQFF
TRBJ2-7 NA TRBV29-1 TRBD2 TGCAGCGTCTCAAGGGGGACTAGCTCCTACGAGCAGTACTTC CSVSRGTSSYEQYF
TRBJ2-7 few TRBV7-2 NA TGTGCCAGCAGTCCGGCTGGGGCTCGGCACGAGCAGTACTTC CASSPAGARHEQYF
TRBJ2-7 few TRBV5-4 NA TGTGCCAGCAGCCAAACCGGGAGCTCCTACGAGCAGTACTTC CASSQTGSSYEQYF
TRBJ2-6 NA TRBV20-1 NA TGCAGTGCTAGAGATGGCCATGGAAGGGCTGGGGCCAACGTCCTGACTTTC CSARDGHGRAGANVLTF
TRBJ2-1 NA TRBV7-9 TRBD1 TGTGCCAGCAGCTTTGGTGCAGGGGGCAATGAGCAGTTCTTC CASSFGAGGNEQFF
TRBJ2-5 NA TRBV7-9 NA TGTGCCAGCAGCTTATACGAGTTGTCGGAGACCCAGTACTTC CASSLYELSETQYF
TRBJ2-7 few TRBV6-6 TRBD2 TGTGCCAGTTGTACGGCTAGCGGGACAGAGCAGTACTTC CASCTASGTEQYF
TRBJ2-7 NA TRBV5-1 NA TGCGCCAGCAGCTTGGAATCAACCTACGAGCAGTACTTC CASSLESTYEQYF
TRBJ1-1 many TRBV12-3/TRBV12-4 NA TGTGCCAGCAGTTTAGTGGGGGTTCTGAACACTGAAGCTTTCTTT CASSLVGVLNTEAFF
TRBJ2-1 few TRBV18 TRBD1 TGTGCCAGCTCTAAGACAGGGTCCTACAATGAGCAGTTCTTC CASSKTGSYNEQFF
TRBJ1-1 NA TRBV3-1 NA TGTGCCAGCAGCCGGAAAGCCGACACTGAAGCTTTCTTT CASSRKADTEAFF
TRBJ2-1 NA TRBV7-9 TRBD1 TGTGCCAGCGCCTCACGACAGGGCCAAAATGAGCAGTTCTTC CASASRQGQNEQFF
TRBJ2-7 few TRBV15 TRBD2 TGTGCCACCAGCAGAGATCTCCCTAGCGGCTACGAGCAGTACTTC CATSRDLPSGYEQYF
TRBJ2-1 NA TRBV7-2 NA TGTGCCAGCAGCTCGGCTGGAGGGCTAGTGGGTTACAATGAGCAGTTCTTC CASSSAGGLVGYNEQFF
TRBJ2-5 NA TRBV20-1 TRBD2 TGCTGTGCTAGTCCGTTGGGACTAGCGGGAGCAGAGACCCAGTACTTC CCASPLGLAGAETQYF
TRBJ2-7 NA TRBV20-1 TRBD2 TGCAGTGCTCTGGGACTAGCGGGAGAAACCTACGAGCAGTACTTC CSALGLAGETYEQYF
TRBJ2-1 NA TRBV20-1 NA TGCAGTGCTAGTTCTCGGGGGCTCGGATACAATGAGCAGTTCTTC CSASSRGLGYNEQFF
TRBJ2-7 few TRBV6-5 NA TGTGCCAGCAGTTACTCGGCAGGAGTCTACGAGCAGTACTTC CASSYSAGVYEQYF
TRBJ1-4 few TRBV9 NA TGTGCCAGCAGGAAGGGCGAGGACCCCCGGTCTACTAATGAAAAACTGTTTTTT CASRKGEDPRSTNEKLFF